Sequencing of this T cell receptor beta chain was carried out in a study of shared clonotypes between healthy human individuals (dated by TCRdb to 2018 to 2021). Regarding the complete study: The cohort included a few men and a couple of women between 18 and 49 years of age. For each donor, CD4 naive and CD4 memory were each run on three plates, CD8 naive on two plates, and CD8 memory on one plate. To estimate repertoire size and how much clonotype sharing occurs between individuals, the study deeply sequenced the blood TCR repertoires of about five healthy adults. Different laboratories and diverse techniques were used to prepare libraries and sequence TCR repertoires, to increase sequencing depth and limit assay-specific biases. Between about 0.9 and 10 billion PBMCs per donor were obtained by leukapheresis. Paper-wide results and their limitations: Sampling was restricted to blood, and TCR repertoires in tissue are likely to differ from TCR repertoires in blood. Naive subsets generally had larger estimated clonotype richness than memory subsets. Based on pairwise subsampling, the degree of clonotype sharing among donors was expected to be affected by sequencing depth. Sharing across four donors was observed for about 4.8% of naive CD4, 3% to 3.5% of naive CD8, about 2.3% of memory CD4, and over 0.3% of memory CD8 clonotypes. Even with the large sequencing depth, rarefaction of the sorted-subset datasets indicated that sequencing was incomplete. Because the study included only a small number of donors, the genetic and exposure-history diversity represented was limited. Compared with non-shared clonotypes, clonotypes shared by all four sorted-subset donors had higher generation probabilities.

TCR CDR3 regions were amplified from genomic DNA by multiplex PCR using the deep immunoSEQ assay. Extracted genomic DNA from each cell subset was spread evenly across all wells of several immunoSEQ 96-well plates, with each plate serving as a replicate. Each replicate PCR for sorted subsets received about 0.2 ug genomic DNA, equal to roughly 30,000 T cell genomes. The purified libraries were quantified using a Qubit 3.0 fluorometer, sized with a Bioanalyzer 2100, and then quantified again using the KAPA Library Quantification kit. A separate single-read 150-cycle Illumina NextSeq 550 flow cell was used to sequence each immunoSEQ 96-well plate. On the authors' methods: The immunoSEQ output contained only junctional sequences without quality scores, so filtering could not match that applied to full-length reads. Sequences were annotated with PyIR, a Python wrapper for IgBLAST v1.9, and V/J genes and CDR3 were assigned using IMGT germline references. Reads were removed for weak V/J assignments (E-value above 1e-6), missing CDR3, stop codons, out-of-frame junctions, or ambiguous translated residues. V3J clonotypes were defined as sequences sharing the same inferred V gene, J gene, and CDR3 amino acid sequence. The percentage overlap between two repertoires was calculated by dividing the number of shared unique clonotypes by the size of the smaller repertoire. Repertoire richness was assessed with RTK rarefaction, the Chao1 estimator, and Recon v2.1 estimates of unobserved clonotypes. For all TCRbeta clonotypes obtained by the gDNA method from a few donors, generation probabilities were computed with OLGA. As stored in TCRdb, this immuneACCESS dataset retains in-frame rearrangements with V and J assigned. A fraction of the clones does not appear; measured against another copy, unresolved V genes explain less than half of the discrepancy, and the remainder lacks a known reason. V, J and clone size are those of that table, while D and trimming were read from the DNA. The sample table holds 2 million to 2.5 million clones, of which 85% to 95% were seen once. About 0.37% of the sample comes from the top ten.

A word on this clone: What antigen it recognizes has not been identified. No base qualities exist here, and no much larger clone lies one base off it.

In the germline V gene (reference sequence), CDR1 corresponds to SSHAT and CDR2 to FNYEAQ. Inclusive of the bounding cysteine and phenylalanine, the CDR3 is 11 residues long. Of the read, only the CDR3 DNA is kept; its 33 bases are in frame from base 1. Between the V and J ends, shortened by 4 bases and 8 bases respectively, the junction contains 6 bases. Donors were healthy HIV-negative adults with no recently reported acute infections or vaccinations. Every donor was a Caucasian adult living in Nashville, Tennessee, USA. CD4+ T cells were enriched by magnetic negative selection; naive cells were then positively selected on CD45RA, and the negative fraction formed the memory subset. Blood was obtained by leukapheresis, after which PBMCs were separated by Ficoll-Histopaque density gradient centrifugation and cryopreserved in liquid nitrogen vapor phase. Purity and quantity of every magnetically sorted T cell population were checked by analytical flow cytometry. Genomic DNA was isolated from every sorted fraction and measured by UV absorbance on a Nanodrop 2000c.

The chain is assembled from TRBV7-7 and TRBJ1-5; the D gene is unclear. The source of this sequence is a man between 18 and 35 years old in good health. Some clones in this sample may be carry-over from other donors' samples. Sequenced: naive CD4+ T cells from PBMCs. Per the publication, the cell subset or site label means: CD45RA+ positively selected. The CDR3 sequence is CASSSTKPQHF. The DNA sequence follows: TGTGCCAGCAGCTCGACCAAGCCCCAGCATTTT.